This TCR beta chain emerged from a study of read filtering for tumor transcriptome and immune sequencing. Overall study: Mean patient age was approximately 66 years, range 47 to 80; approximately 18 male, around 15 female. By R-ISS, stages I, II and III held roughly 8, 15 and 7 patients. Study-level points and caveats: RNA-seq captured clonotypes less deeply and reliably than IR-seq.

From about 400 ng of RNA, a library with molecular barcoded alpha/delta and beta/gamma adaptors was made. TCRdb reprocessed the reads with MiXCR, giving one entry per CDR3 protein. Of about 24,000 distinct CDR3 sequences in the sample, 20% to 25% are singletons; the top ten hold around 46%. The CDR3 loop spans 15 amino acids. The V segment lost 4 bases and the J segment 7 bases; nucleotides outside the gene matches: 6. Germline CDR1 reads MNHNS; CDR2 reads SASEGT. Sampling of bone marrow took place during active disease in every patient. In the case of this clonotype: Its target is unknown.

The chain employs TRBV6-1 and TRBJ2-3; 12 nucleotides line up with TRBD2. The clonotype originates from a donor at least 40 years old with multiple myeloma. The sequencing input was a population of CD138-negative cells sorted from bone marrow. The CDR3 DNA follows: TGTGCCAGCAGTGGGCTAGCGGGGGGGTCGAATACGCAGTATTTT. It is translated as CASSGLAGGSNTQYF.